This entry lists 15 T cell receptor beta chains sequenced from one sample in a study of spatial heterogeneity in lung cancer. Indicated time point: sample taken at primary tumor resection. Tumor, nontumor lung or frozen PBMC supplied whole RNA that was sequenced unsorted. Each CDR3 protein gets one entry after TCRdb re-called the 5' RACE reads with MiXCR. The sample consists of 43,000 or so distinct CDR3 sequences, roughly 7% of them appearing once. This specimen consisted of PBMCs, obtained at surgery. The receptors derive from a female donor with early-stage non-small cell lung cancer.

The V and J genes are TRBV20-1 and TRBJ1-2; D may be TRBD1 (5 bases). This CDR3 is 13 amino acids long. V was shortened by 2 bases and J by 6 bases, with 13 bases between the two germline ends. CDR1 is DFQATT and CDR2 is SNEGSKA in the germline V gene (reference sequence). CDR3 coding DNA: TGCAGTGCTAGAAGCCGGGGCCGGAATGGCTACACCTTC. It specifies CSARSRGRNGYTF.

Ten or more counts support this clonotype. The rearrangement uses TRBV4-1 and TRBJ2-3, with 9 bases that match TRBD2. After removal of 0 bases from V and 6 bases from J, the junction contained 10 bases not matched to a gene. CDR3 size: 17 residues. Germline CDR1 reads MGHRA; CDR2 reads YSYEKL. CDR3 coding DNA: TGCGCCAGCAGCCAAGAACGGCTAGCGGGGCCCCAGGATACGCAGTATTTT. Its translation: CASSQERLAGPQDTQYF.

The V call is TRBV15, the J call TRBJ2-5; D unclear. V lost 8 bases, J lost 4 bases, and 17 bases lay in between. The CDR3 has 14 amino acids. Germline V gene data show CDR1 as LNHNV and CDR2 as YYDKDF (reference sequence). CDR3 protein: CATERRSPGETQYF. The CDR3 nucleotides are TGTGCCACCGAAAGACGGTCCCCGGGAGAGACCCAGTACTTC.

V usage is TRBV30 and J usage is TRBJ1-4; 12 positions agree with TRBD1. The CDR3 covers 17 residues. Germline V gene data show CDR1 as GTSNPN and CDR2 as SVGIG (reference sequence). With V trimmed by 2 bases and J by 3 bases, 7 bases remained unmatched. The CDR3 here is CAWSSGQGAEANEKLFF. In DNA form, the CDR3 reads TGTGCCTGGAGTTCGGGACAGGGGGCTGAAGCTAATGAAAAACTGTTTTTT.

This chain joins TRBV5-5 and TRBJ1-1, with D unresolved. The V end was cut by 3 bases, the J end by 1 base, with 1 base between. The germline CDR1 and CDR2 sequences are SGHKS and YYEKEE (reference sequence). This CDR3 is built from 11 residues. This CDR3 is CASSSNTEAFF. The DNA of the CDR3 is TGTGCCAGCAGCTCGAACACTGAAGCTTTCTTT.

Note on this clonotype: A single base separates this from a much larger clone, so it may be a read error. This chain links TRBV6-5 with TRBJ2-7, with D possibly matching TRBD1 (6 bases). Germline-derived CDR1 and CDR2 are MNHEY and SVGAGI. The CDR3 is 15 amino acids. The CDR3 DNA sequence: TGTGCCAGCAGTTACCAAACAGGGTCGTACTACGTGCAGTACTTC. As protein: CASSYQTGSYYVQYF.

As concerns this clonotype: The CDR3 does not close with the conserved phenylalanine or tryptophan, likely indicating a read error. The chain has TRBV6-1 and TRBJ2-5, with TRBD2 matching over 10 bases. In germline, CDR1 is MNHNS, CDR2 SASEGT. The length of the CDR3 is 15 residues. Germline trimming cut 6 bases from V and 4 bases from J; bases unmatched to any gene: 8. The CDR3, as DNA: TGTGCCAGCAGATCCAGCGGGGGGGCCGGAGAGACCCAGTACCTC. Its translation: CASRSSGGAGETQYL.

With respect to this clonotype: A read error may account for a junction end that differs from germline. The V gene is TRBV6-5, the J gene TRBJ2-2; D possibly corresponds to TRBD2 (6 bases). This CDR3 spans 15 amino acids. Germline assignment: CDR1 MNHEY and CDR2 SVGAGI. The CDR3 region is CASSPGTLNTGEQFF. The DNA for the CDR3 is TGTGCCAGCAGTCCCGGGACTCTGAACACCGGGGAGCAGTTTTTT.

This clonotype has at least ten counts. V and J are TRBV5-1 and TRBJ2-3; maybe TRBD1 (5 bases). CDR1 is SGHRS, CDR2 YFSETQ, per germline. CDR3 size: 14 residues. Trimming removed 0 bases at V and 0 bases at J, with 5 bases between. The CDR3 region is CASSLGQSTDTQYF. In DNA, the CDR3 is TGCGCCAGCAGCTTGGGACAGAGCACAGATACGCAGTATTTT.

The sample holds a few counts of this clonotype. CDR3: CASSEPGLAPEQFF. CDR3 DNA sequence: TGTGCCAGCAGCGAACCGGGACTAGCTCCCGAGCAGTTCTTC. V usage is TRBV6-2 or TRBV6-3 and J usage is TRBJ2-1; 9 bases are shared with TRBD2. This CDR3 has 14 residues. Trimming at V came to 6 bases and at J to 10 bases, leaving 10 bases not matched to a gene. Germline lookup yields CDR1 MNHEY and CDR2 SVGEGT.

Ten or more counts support this clonotype. The J gene is TRBJ1-5, the V gene TRBV6-1, with TRBD1 identical over 7 bases. Germline V gene data show CDR1 as MNHNS and CDR2 as SASEGT. The CDR3 has 17 amino acids. Germline trimming cut 2 bases from V and 2 bases from J; bases unmatched to any gene: 9. Here the CDR3 reads CASSEWEITGGNQPQHF. The CDR3 DNA reads TGTGCCAGCAGTGAATGGGAAATAACAGGGGGCAATCAGCCCCAGCATTTT.

The J gene is TRBJ1-6, the V gene TRBV7-9; D gene ambiguous. There are 12 residues in the CDR3. Germline CDR1 reads SEHNR; CDR2 reads FQNEAQ (reference sequence). Trimming took 5 bases from V and 9 from J, leaving 8 bases between them. This chain's CDR3 is CASSQKGSPLHF. In DNA, the CDR3 is TGTGCCAGCAGCCAAAAGGGTTCACCCCTCCACTTT. The full variable domain, rest sourced from reference TRBV7-9 and TRBJ1-6, is DTGVSQNPRHKITKRGQNVTFRCDPISEHNRLYWYRQTLGQGPEFLTYFQNEAQLEKSRLLSDRFSAERPKGSFSTLEIQRTEQGDSAMYLCASSQKGSPLHFGNGTRLTVT.

This clonotype was counted at least ten times. The V gene is TRBV5-6, the J gene TRBJ2-5; D uncertain. Trimming cost V 4 bases and J 7 bases, with 8 bases left between them. CDR3 length equals 11 residues. From germline, CDR1 is SGHDT and CDR2 YYEEEE. CDR3 sequence: CASSEERTQYF. In nucleotides, the CDR3 is TGTGCCAGCAGCGAGGAGAGGACCCAGTACTTC.

This clonotype has more than one count but fewer than ten. CDR3 residues: CASSHGTGGSSSYNEQFF. The DNA for the CDR3 is TGCGCCAGCAGCCATGGGACAGGGGGCAGTAGCTCCTACAATGAGCAGTTCTTC. The chain joins TRBV4-1 to TRBJ2-1; 12 bases fit TRBD1. Germline CDR1 is MGHRA and CDR2 is YSYEKL. V gave up 3 bases and J gave up 0 bases; unmatched junction bases: 6. This CDR3 region has 18 residues.

A few counts support this clonotype. The V call is TRBV7-2, the J call TRBJ2-5, with D unresolved. V lost 6 bases to trimming and J lost 5 bases, with 13 bases between them. The CDR3 sequence is 13 residues long. Germline V gene lookup returns CDR1 SGHTA and CDR2 FQGNSA. The CDR3 spells CASSYRTMETQYF. CDR3 DNA: TGTGCCAGCAGTTATAGGACCATGGAGACCCAGTACTTC.